This entry describes one T cell receptor beta chain. Using immunoSEQ multiplex PCR, the repertoire was profiled, and TCRdb retains in-frame clones only, with some absent. The sample includes more than 150,000 clones, more than 90% seen only once; the top ten take about 1.6%. Trimming cost V 1 base and J 4 bases, with 7 bases left between them. The germline CDR1 and CDR2 sequences are GTSNPN and SVGIG (reference sequence). This CDR3 region has 12 residues. This entry comes from a study of T cell responses to AZD1222 COVID-19 vaccine. This clonotype was sampled from an adult who received the AZD1222 COVID-19 vaccine. The chain links TRBV30 to TRBJ1-1; D might be TRBD1 (5 bases). The source was peripheral blood, collected 28 days after the second AZD1222 dose. The CDR3: CAWSGGGTEAFF. DNA for the CDR3: TGTGCCTGGAGTGGGGGGGGCACTGAAGCTTTCTTT.